Listed below are T cell receptor beta chains from one sample, sequenced in a study of blood T cells in healthy people across ages. TCRdb ran MiXCR on the 5' RACE reads and lists one entry per CDR3 protein. The table shows roughly 1.5 million distinct CDR3 sequences, with around 40% occurring only once. Sequenced: blood. The receptors stem from a young woman in good health. The CDR3 runs from the conserved cysteine through the conserved F or W. The D gene is left open where the match is weak. Some rows mark clone size as missing; the rest say once, few, many or name a class of expanded clone.

V gene	D gene	CDR3 length	J gene	clone size	CDR3 protein	CDR3 DNA
TRBV24-1	NA	16	TRBJ2-3	few	CATSDLPGRGKDTQYF	TGTGCCACCAGTGATTTGCCCGGAAGGGGTAAAGATACGCAGTATTTT
TRBV7-9	TRBD1	16	TRBJ1-4	few	CASSPGTGRTNEKLFF	TGTGCCAGCAGCCCGGGGACAGGGAGGACTAATGAAAAACTGTTTTTT
TRBV24-1	NA	16	TRBJ2-3	NA	CATSGNSATGTDTQYF	TGTGCCACCAGTGGGAACTCGGCGACCGGCACAGATACGCAGTATTTT
TRBV6-2/TRBV6-3	NA	13	TRBJ1-1	NA	CTSRERDLIEAFF	TGTACCAGCAGAGAAAGGGACTTAATCGAAGCTTTCTTT
TRBV27	TRBD2	18	TRBJ2-3	once	CASSFVAGGLLSTDTQYF	TGTGCCAGCAGTTTTGTGGCGGGGGGACTTCTTAGCACAGATACGCAGTATTTT
TRBV18	NA	13	TRBJ2-5	NA	CASSPGRVETQYF	TGTGCCAGCTCACCGGGCAGGGTGGAGACCCAGTACTTC
TRBV29-1	TRBD2	17	TRBJ2-2	few	CSVESRLAGTNTGELFF	TGCAGCGTTGAAAGCCGACTAGCGGGAACGAACACCGGGGAGCTGTTTTTT
TRBV7-2	NA	16	TRBJ2-7	NA	CASSLSVGGYSYEQYF	TGTGCCAGCAGCCTAAGCGTCGGCGGTTACTCCTACGAGCAGTACTTC
TRBV25-1	TRBD2	15	TRBJ2-2	few	CASSRGGQLREELFF	TGTGCCAGCTCGCGGGGGGGACAGCTTCGGGAGGAGCTGTTTTTT
TRBV28	NA	13	TRBJ2-5	NA	CASTGGHQETQYF	TGTGCCAGCACCGGGGGCCACCAAGAGACCCAGTACTTC